Included here is one T cell receptor (beta chain) sequence, with context. This sample stems from a study of blood T cell repertoires in COVID-19. TCRdb keeps only in-frame clones here, not all; method: immunoSEQ multiplex PCR. The sample lists a few hundred thousand clones; roughly 82% were seen once. The germline V gene has CDR1 MNHEY and CDR2 SVGAGI. V gave up 2 bases and J gave up 9 bases; unmatched junction bases: 5. The CDR3 loop spans 15 amino acids. The V call is TRBV6-5, the J call TRBJ1-6; 9 bases are a match to TRBD1. The sequence was collected from a woman between 45 and 60 years old with acute or convalescent COVID-19. The material sequenced was peripheral blood. CDR3: CASSYPRTGASPLHF. The DNA for the CDR3 is TGTGCCAGCAGTTACCCCAGGACAGGGGCTTCACCCCTCCACTTT.